This T cell receptor (beta chain) was recorded in a study of T cell clonality in common variable immunodeficiency. Broader study findings: Reportedly, TCR beta sequences from common variable immunodeficiency showed fewer deletions and N-nucleotide insertions.

TCRdb's copy holds only in-frame clones and misses some; the assay was immunoSEQ multiplex PCR. Found here are around 50,000 clones, no singletons; the ten largest cover around 6.3%. The CDR3 length is 13 residues. Germline V gene sequence: CDR1 LGHNT, CDR2 FRNRAP. This clone was seen at least ten times. The antigen is unknown. The read comes to an end 3 residues before the CDR3 does, leaving the germline J gene to fill in the end. The gene calls are TRBV12-5 and TRBJ2-3; 9 positions agree with TRBD1. This receptor was taken from a person between 18 and 75 years old in good health. Sequenced material: peripheral blood mononuclear cells. The CDR3 spells CANPGQGNQPQYF. Incomplete CDR3 DNA: TGTGCCAATCCGGGACAGGGAAATCAGCCG. Looking up the rest from reference TRBV12-5 and TRBJ2-3 gives the full variable domain: DARVTQTPRHKVTEMGQEVTMRCQPILGHNTVFWYRQTMMQGLELLAYFRNRAPLDDSGMPKDRFSAEMPDATLATLKIQPSEPRDSAVYFCANPGQGNQPQYFGPGTRLTVL.